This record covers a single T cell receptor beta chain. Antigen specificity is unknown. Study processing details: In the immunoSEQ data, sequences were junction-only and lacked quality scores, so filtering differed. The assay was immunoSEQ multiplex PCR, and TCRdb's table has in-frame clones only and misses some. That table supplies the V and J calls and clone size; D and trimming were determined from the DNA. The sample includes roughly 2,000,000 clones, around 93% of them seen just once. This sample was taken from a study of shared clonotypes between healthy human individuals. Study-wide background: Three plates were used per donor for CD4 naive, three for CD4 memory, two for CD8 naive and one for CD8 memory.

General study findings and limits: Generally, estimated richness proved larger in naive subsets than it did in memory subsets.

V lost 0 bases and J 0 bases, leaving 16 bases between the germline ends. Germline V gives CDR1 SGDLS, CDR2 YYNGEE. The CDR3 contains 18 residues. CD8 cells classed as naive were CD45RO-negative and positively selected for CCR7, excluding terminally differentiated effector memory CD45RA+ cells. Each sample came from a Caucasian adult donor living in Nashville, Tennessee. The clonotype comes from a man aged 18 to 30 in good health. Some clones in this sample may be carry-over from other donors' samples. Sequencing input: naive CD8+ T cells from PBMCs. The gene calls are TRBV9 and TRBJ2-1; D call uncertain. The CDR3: CASSVVGAPFSSYNEQFF. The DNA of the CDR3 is TGTGCCAGCAGCGTAGTGGGTGCGCCCTTTAGCTCCTACAATGAGCAGTTCTTC.